This TCR beta chain comes out of a study of shared clonotypes between healthy human individuals (dated by TCRdb to the early 2020s). Regarding the study in general: Three men and two women, aged 18 to 49 years, made up the cohort. To estimate repertoire size and how much clonotypes are shared between individuals, the study performed deep sequencing of blood TCR repertoires from about 5 healthy adults. To increase sequencing depth and limit assay-specific biases, TCR repertoire library preparation and sequencing were carried out by different laboratories using diverse techniques. For each donor, CD4 naive and CD4 memory were each given three plates, CD8 naive was given two plates, and CD8 memory was given one plate. Each donor's leukapheresis produced roughly between about 0.8 and 8.9 billion PBMCs.

Worth noting for this clone: Its antigen is currently not known. Base qualities are not provided; no much larger clone lies one nucleotide away.

Healthy HIV-negative adults with no recently reported acute infections or vaccinations were included as donors. Only Caucasian adults living in Nashville, Tennessee, USA were represented among the donors. CD8 memory samples combined magnetically selected CD45RO+ cells with CCR7-negative CD45RA+ effector memory (TemRA) cells. Blood was obtained by leukapheresis, after which PBMCs were separated by Ficoll-Histopaque density gradient centrifugation and cryopreserved in liquid nitrogen vapor phase. Analytical flow cytometry was used to check the purity and quantity of every magnetically sorted T cell population. Genomic DNA was isolated from each sorted fraction and quantified by UV absorbance on a Nanodrop 2000c. The research as a whole found: The genetic and exposure-history diversity represented was limited by the small number of donors. Sampling was limited to blood, and TCR repertoires in tissue likely differ from TCR repertoires in blood. Incomplete sequencing was indicated by rarefaction of sorted-subset datasets, despite the large sequencing depth. Pairwise subsampling indicated that sequencing depth was expected to affect the degree of clonotype sharing among donors. Sharing across a few donors was observed for about 5% of naive CD4, 3% to 3.5% of naive CD8, around 2.5% of memory CD4, and around 0.4% of memory CD8 clonotypes. Higher generation probabilities were observed for clonotypes shared by all four sorted-subset donors than for non-shared clonotypes. Naive subsets generally had larger estimated clonotype richness than memory subsets.

The germline V gene supplies CDR1 SQVTM and CDR2 ANQGSEA. Measured from the cysteine to the phenylalanine, the CDR3 is 15 residues long. The entry retains the CDR3 DNA only, 45 bases that are in frame from base 1. The junction shows trimming of 5 bases on V and 6 bases on J, and the gene matches do not reach 13 bases of it. Using the deep immunoSEQ assay, TCR CDR3 regions were amplified from genomic DNA by multiplex PCR. For each cell subset, the extracted genomic DNA was distributed evenly across all wells of several immunoSEQ 96-well plates, and each plate served as one replicate. Each replicate PCR for sorted subsets received around 200 ng genomic DNA, equal to roughly 33,000 T cell genomes. Purified libraries were quantified with a Qubit 3.0 fluorometer, sized on a Bioanalyzer 2100, and re-quantified with the KAPA Library Quantification kit. Each immunoSEQ 96-well plate was sequenced on its own single-read 150-cycle Illumina NextSeq 550 flow cell. Per the original workflow: Because the immunoSEQ output held only junctional sequences and lacked quality scores, the filtering could not match the filtering applied to full-length reads. Sequences were annotated with PyIR, a Python wrapper for IgBLAST v1.9, using IMGT germline references to assign V/J genes and CDR3. Any read was removed if the V/J assignment was weak (E-value above 1e-6), the CDR3 was missing, or the read contained stop codons, out-of-frame junctions, or ambiguous translated residues. A V3J clonotype was defined by an identical inferred V gene, J gene, and CDR3 amino acid sequence. The percentage overlap between two repertoires was calculated by dividing the number of shared unique clonotypes by the size of the smaller repertoire. Repertoire richness was assessed with RTK rarefaction, the Chao1 estimator, and Recon v2.1 estimates of unobserved clonotypes. Generation probabilities for all TCRbeta clonotypes obtained by the gDNA method from a few donors were computed using OLGA. The table comes from immuneACCESS by way of TCRdb, which keeps in-frame sequences with V and J called. Part of the clones is missing from these tables; in studies checked, under half for an unresolved V gene and the rest for unknown reasons. The V and J calls and clone size are taken from that table; D and trimming were inferred from the DNA. The table for this sample lists around 690,000 clones; 90% of them were counted only once. Of the sample, roughly 36% is held by the ten largest clones.

The chain uses TRBV29-1 and TRBJ2-7; TRBD1 fits 10 bases in the junction. The sequence derives from a man aged 18-30 years in good health. Some clones in this sample may be carry-over from other donors' samples. Input material: memory CD8+ T cells from PBMCs. The cell subset or site label, as the study defines it: CD45RO+ cells pooled with CCR7-negative TemRA cells. The CDR3 in this case is CSVTPGQGTYGEQYF. The bases read TGCAGCGTTACACCGGGACAGGGGACTTATGGCGAGCAGTACTTC.